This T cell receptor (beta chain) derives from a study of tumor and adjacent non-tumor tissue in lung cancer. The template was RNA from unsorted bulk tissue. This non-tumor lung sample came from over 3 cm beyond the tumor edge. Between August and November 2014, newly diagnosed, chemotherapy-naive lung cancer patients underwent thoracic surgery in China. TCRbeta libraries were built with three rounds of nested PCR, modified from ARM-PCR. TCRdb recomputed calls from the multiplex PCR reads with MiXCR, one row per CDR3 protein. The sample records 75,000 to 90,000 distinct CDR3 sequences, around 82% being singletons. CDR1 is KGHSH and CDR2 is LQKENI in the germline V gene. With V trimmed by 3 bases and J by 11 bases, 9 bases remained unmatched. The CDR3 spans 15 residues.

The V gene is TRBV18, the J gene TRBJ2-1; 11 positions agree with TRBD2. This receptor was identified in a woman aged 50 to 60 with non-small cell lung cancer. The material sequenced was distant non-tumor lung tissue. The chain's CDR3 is CASSPRGLAGHKQFF. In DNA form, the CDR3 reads TGTGCCAGCTCACCGAGAGGACTAGCGGGCCACAAGCAGTTCTTC.